These T cell receptor beta chains were read from a single sample in a study of blood T cell repertoires in COVID-19. Repertoires were generated with immunoSEQ multiplex PCR, while TCRdb's copy carries only in-frame clones and drops some. The sample lists more than 75,000 clones, around 80% seen once, with just under 25% in the top ten. Sequencing was done on a sample of peripheral blood. These receptors originate from a man aged 55 to 70 with acute or convalescent COVID-19. The CDR3 runs from the conserved cysteine through the conserved F or W. A D gene is named only where the DNA matches it firmly. Size is stated for part of the rows, as once, few or many counts, or as a class when the clone is expanded.

v_call	d_call	clone_size	j_call	cdr3_nt	cdr3_aa
TRBV12-3/TRBV12-4	-	-	TRBJ1-1	TGTGCCAGCAGTTTGGGGGGGAACACTGAAGCTTTCTTT	CASSLGGNTEAFF
TRBV4-2	TRBD1	-	TRBJ1-5	TGTGCCAGCAGCCAAGATCTGGGGGCAGGGGGCATCGGGAAGCCCCAGCATTTT	CASSQDLGAGGIGKPQHF
TRBV6-5	-	-	TRBJ1-3	TGTGCCAGCAGTATTGGGGCAGGCTCTGGAAACACCATATATTTT	CASSIGAGSGNTIYF
TRBV18	-	once	TRBJ2-1	TGTGCCAGCTCACCAGACAGCATACTTGAGCAGTTCTTC	CASSPDSILEQFF
TRBV6-5	TRBD1	-	TRBJ2-1	TGTGCCAGCAGTTACTCGACAGGGGTACAGCAGTTCTTC	CASSYSTGVQQFF
TRBV28	-	-	TRBJ2-1	TGTGCCAGCAGATTATCCTCTCGTGAGCAGTTCTTC	CASRLSSREQFF
TRBV28	-	-	TRBJ1-1	TGTGCTACATGTGGGGGCGCGAGAGCTGAAGCTTTCTTT	CATCGGARAEAFF
TRBV2	TRBD2	-	TRBJ2-1	TGTGCCAGCAGCGCTAGCGGGGGGGTATACAATGAGCAGTTCTTC	CASSASGGVYNEQFF
TRBV6-1	-	-	TRBJ2-3	TGTGCCAGCAGTGAAGTGGCCCCCACAGATACGCAGTATTTT	CASSEVAPTDTQYF
TRBV3-1/TRBV3-2	-	few	TRBJ1-2	TGTGCCAGCAGCGACATGCGCTCCGGCTACACCTTC	CASSDMRSGYTF
TRBV3-1/TRBV3-2	-	-	TRBJ2-3	TGTGCCAGCAGCCAAGACGGCCGAGGGACAGATACGCAGTATTTT	CASSQDGRGTDTQYF
TRBV7-8	TRBD1	once	TRBJ2-2	TGTGCCAGCAGCGACCGGACAGGGACCGCCGGGGAGCTGTTTTTT	CASSDRTGTAGELFF
TRBV7-9	TRBD1	-	TRBJ2-2	TGTGCCAGCAGCCAGCGGACAGGGATGGACACCGGGGAGCTGTTTTTT	CASSQRTGMDTGELFF
TRBV5-6	TRBD1	few	TRBJ2-3	TGTGCCAGCAGGGCCGGGACAGGGTTTACGCAGTATTTT	CASRAGTGFTQYF
TRBV29-1	TRBD1	few	TRBJ1-2	TGCAGCGTTGGACAGGGAGTTAACTATGGCTACACCTTC	CSVGQGVNYGYTF
TRBV14	-	-	TRBJ1-2	TGTGCCAGCAGCCAAGATCTCACAGGGTTAAGCGGCTACACCTTC	CASSQDLTGLSGYTF
TRBV19	-	once	TRBJ1-2	TGTGCCAGTGGAGGACAGACAGCTAACTATGGCTACACCTTC	CASGGQTANYGYTF
TRBV6-5	-	-	TRBJ1-1	TGTGCCAGCAGTTACAAGAGGGACACTGAAGCTTTCTTT	CASSYKRDTEAFF
TRBV2	TRBD1	-	TRBJ2-7	TGTGCCAGCAAGGGGACAGGGGGCGACGAGCAGTACTTC	CASKGTGGDEQYF
TRBV19	-	-	TRBJ2-1	TGTGCCAGTAAATATAATAGCGGCGAGCAGTTCTTC	CASKYNSGEQFF
TRBV2	-	-	TRBJ1-2	TGTGCCAGCAGTGAAGGGCGGGGCGATGGCTACACCTTC	CASSEGRGDGYTF
TRBV15	TRBD1	-	TRBJ1-5	TGTGCCACCAGCCCGCGGACAGGAAAGAGCAATCAGCCCCAGCATTTT	CATSPRTGKSNQPQHF
TRBV7-8	-	-	TRBJ1-2	TGTGCCAGCAGCTTCGACCGGGACACAAGAGGGTATGGCTACACCTTC	CASSFDRDTRGYGYTF
TRBV7-9	TRBD1	-	TRBJ2-2	TGTGCCAGCAGCTCTACAGGGGGGCGGGCCGGGGAGCTGTTTTTT	CASSSTGGRAGELFF
TRBV3-1/TRBV3-2	TRBD2	once	TRBJ2-3	TGTGCCAGCAGCCCTAGCGGGGGCCGGATAGATACGCAGTATTTT	CASSPSGGRIDTQYF
TRBV19	-	-	TRBJ1-5	TGTGCCAGTAGTATTAAGGTACAGCCCAATCAGCCCCAGCATTTT	CASSIKVQPNQPQHF
TRBV28	-	-	TRBJ2-3	TGTGCCAGCAGTTTAATTAAAACAGATACGCAGTATTTT	CASSLIKTDTQYF
TRBV5-4	TRBD1	-	TRBJ2-2	TGTGCCAGCAGCTTGGGAGGGACAGGCGATAACACCGGGGAGCTGTTTTTT	CASSLGGTGDNTGELFF
TRBV3-1/TRBV3-2	TRBD2	-	TRBJ2-7	TGTGCCAGCAGCCACCACCTAGCGGGGAGCTCCTACGAGCAGTACTTC	CASSHHLAGSSYEQYF
TRBV5-6	TRBD1	-	TRBJ1-2	TGTGCCAGCAGCTCCGCAGGGGGTTACTCTGGCTACACCTTC	CASSSAGGYSGYTF
TRBV15	-	-	TRBJ2-5	TGTGCCACCAGCAGCAGACTAGTCGGGGGTGAGGGGACCCAGTACTTC	CATSSRLVGGEGTQYF
TRBV7-9	-	-	TRBJ2-1	TGTGCCAGCAGCTTGTCTCAGCGACGCTACAATGAGCAGTTCTTC	CASSLSQRRYNEQFF
TRBV28	TRBD1	-	TRBJ1-2	TGTGCCAGCAGCCTCCGGGACAGATTGTACTATGGCTACACCTTC	CASSLRDRLYYGYTF
TRBV4-3	-	-	TRBJ2-1	TGCGCCAGCAGCCAAGTGGTTCGGGGAAATGAGCAGTTCTTC	CASSQVVRGNEQFF
TRBV6-2/TRBV6-3	-	-	TRBJ1-6	TGTGCCAGCAGTTACTCAGGGGTTCCTTCTCCCCTCCACTTT	CASSYSGVPSPLHF
TRBV28	TRBD1	-	TRBJ2-1	TGTGCCAGCAATTCCGGGACAGGGTACAATGAGCAGTTCTTC	CASNSGTGYNEQFF
TRBV5-4	TRBD1	-	TRBJ1-2	TGTGCCAGCAGCTTGGCCGGGACAGGGCGAGCTAGGTCTGGCTACACCTTC	CASSLAGTGRARSGYTF
TRBV7-2	TRBD1	-	TRBJ2-5	TGTGCCAGCAGCTTAGACCAGGGGGCATACTTC	CASSLDQGAYF
TRBV3-1/TRBV3-2	TRBD1	-	TRBJ1-5	TGTGCCAGCAGCCAAAGGGACAGACCCAATCAGCCCCAGCATTTT	CASSQRDRPNQPQHF
TRBV5-7	-	-	TRBJ2-1	TGTGCCAGCAGCTACTACACCTACAATGAGCAGTTCTTC	CASSYYTYNEQFF
TRBV6-5	-	-	TRBJ2-1	TGTGCCAGCAGTTACTACAGTAGCAGGGGCGACAATGAGCAGTTCTTC	CASSYYSSRGDNEQFF